This record covers a single TCR beta chain. Its antigen is unidentified. The V end lost 0 bases, the J end lost 7 bases, and 12 bases lay between the germline ends. This CDR3 comprises 15 residues. The germline gives CDR1 LNHNV, CDR2 YYDKDF (reference sequence). The record originates from a study of shared clonotypes between healthy human individuals. The study's findings and limits: A limitation of the genetic and exposure-history diversity represented arose from few donors. Clonotype sharing among donors likely depends on sequencing depth.

Input per replicate PCR of unsorted PBMC was about 330 ng DNA, corresponding to tens of thousands of T cell genomes. Ten immunoSEQ deep assay plates were used to sequence unsorted PBMC DNA. Method: immunoSEQ multiplex PCR; TCRdb's copy keeps in-frame clones and lacks some. The sample holds about 490,000 clones; 79% are singletons and the top ten take 12%. The receptor comes from a woman aged 35 to 49 in good health. Some clones in this sample may be carry-over from other donors' samples. The specimen sequenced was PBMCs. This chain links TRBV15 with TRBJ2-2, with D possibly matching TRBD1 (5 bases). The CDR3 coding sequence is TGTGCCACCAGCAGAGATAGGGCAGGGTACGGGGAGCTGTTTTTT. It yields the protein CATSRDRAGYGELFF. The variable domain in full, completed from reference TRBV15 and TRBJ2-2, reads DAMVIQNPRYQVTQFGKPVTLSCSQTLNHNVMYWYQQKSSQAPKLLFHYYDKDFNNEADTPDNFQSRRPNTSFCFLDIRSPGLGDTAMYLCATSRDRAGYGELFFGEGSRLTVL.